Reported below is one T cell receptor beta chain. This record belongs to a study of blood T cell repertoires in COVID-19. Background on the study: COVID-19 samples collected from the United States, Italy and Spain covered acute and convalescent phases. Sample material is recorded as cDNA or gDNA derived from T cells, B-cell-depleted T cells, or PBMCs.

CDR1 and CDR2 (germline): DFQATT, SNEGSKA (reference sequence). This CDR3 contains 11 residues. Profiling relied on immunoSEQ multiplex PCR, and the TCRdb table lists in-frame clones only, not all of them. Among more than 110,000 clones listed, around 84% were seen once. Sequencing input: peripheral blood. The TCR originated in a human donor in a cohort sampled during active COVID-19. The J gene is TRBJ1-2, the V gene TRBV20-1; D perhaps matches TRBD1 (6 bases). CDR3 loop: CSAETGYGYTF. The CDR3 DNA sequence: TGCAGCGCCGAGACAGGCTATGGCTACACCTTC.